This entry describes one T cell receptor (beta chain). Individual cDNA molecules received unique molecular identifiers during library preparation. From the 5' RACE reads, TCRdb called clonotypes with MiXCR, one entry per CDR3 protein. The sample has about 90,000 distinct CDR3 sequences; over 9.5% are singletons. V lost 3 bases, J lost 7 bases, and 8 bases stayed unmatched. The CDR3 runs to 15 residues. Germline V lookup: CDR1 SGHNT, CDR2 YYREEE (reference sequence). These data are taken from a study of early T cells in non-severe SARS-CoV-2 infection. This receptor was obtained from an adult who was a healthcare worker with PCR-confirmed SARS-CoV-2 infection or an uninfected control (not recorded which). The sample consisted of whole blood, taken at baseline. J is TRBJ2-1 and V is TRBV5-4; 9 bases map to TRBD2. CDR3: CASSSGTSPLNEQFF. The CDR3 DNA follows: TGTGCCAGCAGCTCCGGGACTAGCCCTTTGAATGAGCAGTTCTTC.